This T cell receptor (beta chain) is drawn from a study of beta chain features in type 1 diabetes. Study-level findings and limits: The study left unresolved whether HLA type influences TCRB rearrangement. Among type 1 diabetes patients, VDJ junctions had fewer insertions and more deletions. In all four CD4+ subsets, TCRB CDR3 length was significantly, moderately reduced in type 1 diabetes.

Investigators reverse transcribed all isolated RNA, so they sequenced expressed TCRB transcripts. Roughly 3.5 million reads per sample were averaged for naive, central memory and regulatory samples. Clones were read by immunoSEQ multiplex PCR, and TCRdb kept only the in-frame ones, dropping some. Among 630,000 or so clones listed, 11% to 15% were seen once. V lost 3 bases and J 9 bases, leaving 15 bases between the germline ends. The CDR3 runs 14 residues. Germline lookup yields CDR1 MNHNS and CDR2 SASEGT. The sample holds a few counts of this clone. Antigen unknown. This sequence was found in a man between 18 and 29 years old with type 1 diabetes. The chain links TRBV6-1 to TRBJ2-1; no firm D call. The sample consisted of naive CD4+ T cells from blood. The CDR3 bases are TGTGCCAGCAGTGAGGCTTCCGAGACATCTGAGCAGTTCTTC. Translated, it gives CASSEASETSEQFF.